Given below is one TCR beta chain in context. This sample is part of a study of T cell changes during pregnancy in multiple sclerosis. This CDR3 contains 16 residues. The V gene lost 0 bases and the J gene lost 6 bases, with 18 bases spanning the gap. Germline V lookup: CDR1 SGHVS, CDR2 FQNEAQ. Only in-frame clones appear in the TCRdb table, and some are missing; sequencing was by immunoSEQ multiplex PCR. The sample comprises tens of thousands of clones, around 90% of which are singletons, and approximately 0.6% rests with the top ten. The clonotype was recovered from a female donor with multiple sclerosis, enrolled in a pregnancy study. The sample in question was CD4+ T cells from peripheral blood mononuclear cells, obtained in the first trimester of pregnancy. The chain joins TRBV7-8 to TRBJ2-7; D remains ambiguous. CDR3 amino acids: CASSLALTPSLAEQYF. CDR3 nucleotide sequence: TGTGCCAGCAGCTTAGCCTTGACTCCAAGCCTTGCCGAGCAGTACTTC.